This T cell receptor (beta chain) appears in the sequencing data of a study of molecular identifiers for immune sequencing clone quantification. One entry per CDR3 protein, called by TCRdb with MiXCR from the PCR reads. The sample comprises about 320,000 distinct CDR3 sequences, 24% of which are singletons, and 0.65% to 0.75% rests with the top ten. A CD8+CD4-CCR7+CD45RA+ gate was used to sort naive CD8 T cells. Trimming shortened V by 0 bases and J by 4 bases, and 15 bases separated the two germline ends. CDR1 is LGHNA and CDR2 is YSLEER in the germline V gene. There are 16 residues in the CDR3. Turning to this clonotype: What it recognizes is unknown.

General study results and limits: Clones with over 20 RNA copies captured over 97% of effector molecules but under 1% of naive ones.

The sequenced sample consisted of naive CD8+ T cells from blood, with Jurkat cell RNA spiked in. The subset here: FACS-sorted CD8+CD4-CCR7+CD45RA+ naive T cells. This chain joins TRBV4-3 and TRBJ1-2, with a weak D call TRBD1 (6 bases). The receptor was derived from a human donor in good health. Some libraries in this study had Jurkat cell RNA spiked in. CDR3 sequence reads: CASSQDPGGRSYGYTF. In nucleotides, the CDR3 is TGCGCCAGCAGCCAAGATCCGGGGGGCCGGAGCTATGGCTACACCTTC.